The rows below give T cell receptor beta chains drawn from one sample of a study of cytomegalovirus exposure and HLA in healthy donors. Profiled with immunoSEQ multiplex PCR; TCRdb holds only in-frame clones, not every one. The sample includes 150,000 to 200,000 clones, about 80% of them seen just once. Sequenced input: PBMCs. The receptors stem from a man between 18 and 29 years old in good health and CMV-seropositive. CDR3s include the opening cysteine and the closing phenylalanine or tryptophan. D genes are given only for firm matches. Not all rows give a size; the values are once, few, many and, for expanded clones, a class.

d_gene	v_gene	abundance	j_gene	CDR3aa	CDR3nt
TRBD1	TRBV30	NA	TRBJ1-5	CAWSQRQGNQPQHF	TGTGCCTGGAGCCAAAGACAGGGGAATCAGCCCCAGCATTTT
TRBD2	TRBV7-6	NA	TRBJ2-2	CASSLWREGATGELFF	TGTGCCAGCAGCTTATGGCGGGAGGGTGCCACCGGGGAGCTGTTTTTT
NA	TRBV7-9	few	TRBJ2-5	CASSVSGAQETQYF	TGTGCCAGCAGTGTGTCAGGGGCACAAGAGACCCAGTACTTC
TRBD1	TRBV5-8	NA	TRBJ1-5	CASSLLTRGVSNQPQHF	TGTGCCAGCAGCTTGCTGACCAGGGGGGTGAGCAATCAGCCCCAGCATTTT
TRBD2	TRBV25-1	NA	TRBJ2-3	CASSAHWTSGRDLDTQYF	TGTGCCAGCAGTGCGCATTGGACTAGCGGGAGGGACTTAGATACGCAGTATTTT
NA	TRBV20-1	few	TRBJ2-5	CSATRETQYF	TGCAGTGCTACCCGAGAGACCCAGTACTTC
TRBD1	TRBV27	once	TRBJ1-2	CASRLQGAPPFYGYTF	TGTGCCAGCAGGCTACAGGGGGCGCCCCCTTTCTATGGCTACACCTTC
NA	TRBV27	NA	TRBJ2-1	CASSLTEPTEQFF	TGTGCCAGCAGTCTGACTGAACCTACCGAGCAGTTCTTC
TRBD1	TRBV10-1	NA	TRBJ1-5	CASTGTGGLGQPQHF	TGCGCCAGCACTGGGACAGGGGGCCTTGGTCAGCCCCAGCATTTT
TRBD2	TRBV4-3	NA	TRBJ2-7	CASSSRTSRNF	TGCGCCAGCAGCTCCCGGACTAGCCGAAACTTC
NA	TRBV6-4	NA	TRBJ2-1	CASGREVANEQFF	TGTGCCAGTGGCAGGGAGGTTGCCAATGAGCAGTTCTTC
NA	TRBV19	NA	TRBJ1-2	CASTDDTYYGYTF	TGTGCCAGTACCGATGACACCTACTATGGCTACACCTTC
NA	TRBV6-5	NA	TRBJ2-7	CASSYSGQGEQYF	TGTGCCAGCAGTTACTCCGGTCAGGGCGAGCAGTACTTC
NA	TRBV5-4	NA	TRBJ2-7	CASSLNRAYEQYF	TGTGCCAGCAGCTTGAACAGGGCCTACGAGCAGTACTTC
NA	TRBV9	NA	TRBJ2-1	CASSVAPGNEQFF	TGTGCCAGCAGCGTAGCCCCAGGGAATGAGCAGTTCTTC
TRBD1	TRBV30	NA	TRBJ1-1	CALTGLNTEAFF	TGTGCCTTGACAGGGCTGAACACTGAAGCTTTCTTT
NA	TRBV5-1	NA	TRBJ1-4	CASSIGRGMEKLFF	TGCGCCAGCAGCATCGGGCGGGGGATGGAAAAACTGTTTTTT
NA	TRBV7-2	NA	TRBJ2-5	CASSIQGAGETQYF	TGTGCCAGCAGCATCCAGGGTGCAGGGGAGACCCAGTACTTC
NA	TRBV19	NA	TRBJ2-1	CASSIATPVFNNEQFF	TGTGCCAGTAGTATAGCTACGCCGGTCTTTAACAATGAGCAGTTCTTC
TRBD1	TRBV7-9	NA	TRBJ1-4	CASSRGTGWEKLFF	TGTGCCAGCAGTCGGGGGACAGGGTGGGAAAAACTGTTTTTT
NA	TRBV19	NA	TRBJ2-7	CASSIGAAGYEQYF	TGTGCCAGTAGTATAGGCGCCGCCGGCTACGAGCAGTACTTC
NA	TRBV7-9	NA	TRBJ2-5	CASSLDGMLQETQYF	TGTGCCAGCAGCTTAGACGGGATGCTGCAAGAGACCCAGTACTTC
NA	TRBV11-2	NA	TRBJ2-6	CASSSWTASGANVLTF	TGTGCCAGCAGCTCCTGGACAGCCTCTGGGGCCAACGTCCTGACTTTC
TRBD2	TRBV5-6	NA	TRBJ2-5	CASSLGAGGPAETQYF	TGTGCCAGCAGCTTGGGGGCGGGGGGGCCGGCGGAGACCCAGTACTTC
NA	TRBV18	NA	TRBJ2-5	CASSPISLRTQYF	TGTGCCAGCTCACCAATCAGTTTAAGGACCCAGTACTTC
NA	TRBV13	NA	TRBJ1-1	CASSLKGGVEAFF	TGTGCCAGCAGCTTAAAAGGGGGGGTCGAAGCTTTCTTT
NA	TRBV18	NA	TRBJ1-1	CASSPVALLSTEAFF	TGTGCCAGCTCCCCAGTAGCCTTATTGAGCACTGAAGCTTTCTTT
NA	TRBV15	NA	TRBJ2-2	CATSGDNTGELFF	TGTGCCACCTCGGGGGATAACACCGGGGAGCTGTTTTTT
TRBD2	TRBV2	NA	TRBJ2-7	CASSEFSAGYGGEQYF	TGTGCCAGCAGTGAGTTTAGCGCCGGGTACGGGGGGGAGCAGTACTTC
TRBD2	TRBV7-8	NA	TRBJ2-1	CASSSEGTSAYNEQFF	TGTGCCAGCAGCTCAGAGGGGACTAGCGCCTACAATGAGCAGTTCTTC
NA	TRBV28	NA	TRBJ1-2	CASNQGEIYGYTF	TGTGCCAGCAATCAGGGTGAGATCTATGGCTACACCTTC
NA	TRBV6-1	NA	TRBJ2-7	CASSVGDYEQYF	TGTGCCAGCAGTGTAGGGGATTACGAGCAGTACTTC
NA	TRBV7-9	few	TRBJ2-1	CASSDRDGLNNEQFF	TGTGCCAGCAGTGACCGGGACGGACTAAACAATGAGCAGTTCTTC
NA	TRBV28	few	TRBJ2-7	CASSLASGLRTYEQYF	TGTGCCAGCAGTTTAGCCTCGGGACTCCGTACCTACGAGCAGTACTTC
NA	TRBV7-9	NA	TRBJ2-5	CASSHTGSSETQYF	TGTGCCAGCAGCCACACAGGGTCTTCGGAGACCCAGTACTTC
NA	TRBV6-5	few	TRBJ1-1	CATTGEGDTEAFF	TGTGCCACCACTGGGGAGGGGGATACTGAAGCTTTCTTT
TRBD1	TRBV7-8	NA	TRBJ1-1	CASSPTDRVLAEAFF	TGTGCCAGCAGCCCAACAGACAGGGTGTTAGCTGAAGCTTTCTTT
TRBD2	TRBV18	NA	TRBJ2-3	CASSPGGRDTDTQYF	TGTGCCAGCTCACCGGGCGGGAGAGACACAGATACGCAGTATTTT
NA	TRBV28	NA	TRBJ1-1	CASSLGQAGFNTEAFF	TGTGCCAGCAGTTTGGGGCAGGCCGGATTTAACACTGAAGCTTTCTTT
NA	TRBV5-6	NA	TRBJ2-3	CASRVGGTDTQYF	TGTGCCAGCAGAGTGGGGGGTACAGATACGCAGTATTTT
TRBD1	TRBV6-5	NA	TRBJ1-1	CASTSTGAAEAFF	TGTGCCAGCACTTCTACAGGGGCTGCTGAAGCTTTCTTT
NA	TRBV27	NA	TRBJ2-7	CASSFGGYGEQYF	TGTGCCAGCAGTTTTGGCGGCTATGGGGAGCAGTACTTC
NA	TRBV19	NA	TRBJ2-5	CASSILAGVETQYF	TGTGCCAGTAGTATTCTGGCAGGGGTAGAGACCCAGTACTTC
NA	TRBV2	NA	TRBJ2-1	CASSEARGLNEQFF	TGTGCCAGCAGTGAAGCGCGAGGGTTAAATGAGCAGTTCTTC
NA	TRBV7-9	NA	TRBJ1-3	CASSQRDSRTIYF	TGTGCCAGCAGTCAACGGGACTCTCGCACCATATATTTT
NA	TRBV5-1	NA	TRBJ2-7	CASSLRRPGMSYEQYF	TGCGCCAGCAGCTTACGCCGACCAGGTATGTCCTACGAGCAGTACTTC
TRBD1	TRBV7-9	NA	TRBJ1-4	CASSPTGQGNEKLFF	TGTGCCAGCAGCCCAACGGGACAGGGGAACGAAAAACTGTTTTTT
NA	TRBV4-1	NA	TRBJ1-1	CASSLTAWTGGEAFF	TGCGCCAGCAGCCTCACGGCGTGGACGGGGGGCGAAGCTTTCTTT
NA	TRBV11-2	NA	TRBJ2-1	CASSLSPGYNEQFF	TGTGCCAGCAGCTTGTCACCGGGCTACAATGAGCAGTTCTTC
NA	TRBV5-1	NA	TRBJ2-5	CASSLEGAQETQYF	TGCGCCAGCAGCTTGGAAGGGGCACAAGAGACCCAGTACTTC
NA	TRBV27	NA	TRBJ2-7	CASSTQLGGEQYF	TGTGCCAGCAGCACCCAGTTGGGGGGAGAGCAGTACTTC
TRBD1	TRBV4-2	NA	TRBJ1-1	CASSPRGRAINTEAFF	TGTGCCAGCAGCCCCAGGGGGCGTGCCATTAACACTGAAGCTTTCTTT
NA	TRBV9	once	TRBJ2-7	CASSVGQTYEQYF	TGTGCCAGCAGCGTCGGACAGACCTACGAGCAGTACTTC
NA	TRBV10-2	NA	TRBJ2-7	CASSEPADYKGHEQYF	TGCGCCAGCAGTGAGCCAGCGGACTACAAAGGCCACGAGCAGTACTTC
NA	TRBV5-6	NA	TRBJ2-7	CASSASSYEQYF	TGTGCCAGCAGCGCGAGCTCCTACGAGCAGTACTTC
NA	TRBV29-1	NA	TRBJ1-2	CSVGLGAPGYTF	TGCAGCGTTGGACTGGGGGCGCCTGGCTACACCTTC
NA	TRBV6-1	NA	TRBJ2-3	CASSENIGSTDTQYF	TGTGCCAGCAGTGAAAATATCGGTAGCACAGATACGCAGTATTTT
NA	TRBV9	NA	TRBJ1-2	CASSPSGVVNGYTF	TGTGCCAGCAGCCCCTCCGGTGTGGTGAATGGCTACACCTTC
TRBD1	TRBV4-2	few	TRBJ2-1	CASSQVYRGPYNEQFF	TGTGCCAGCAGCCAAGTGTACAGGGGGCCCTACAATGAGCAGTTCTTC
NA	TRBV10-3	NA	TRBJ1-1	CAIGVHSGEAFF	TGTGCCATCGGTGTCCACTCTGGTGAAGCTTTCTTT